This record covers a single T cell receptor beta chain. The CDR3 sequence is 15 residues long. Trimming left V 4 bases short and J 3 bases short, with 13 bases between. The germline gives CDR1 SGDLS, CDR2 YYNGEE. This sample was taken from a study of blood T cell repertoires in COVID-19. Study-wide background: The origin of the acute and convalescent COVID-19 samples was the United States, Italy and Spain. T cells, B-cell-depleted T cells, or PBMCs supplied cDNA or gDNA.

In Seattle, patients joined the study during active infection and were tracked longitudinally. Original data processing: Estimated nucleated cell counts came from reference gene primer amplification. Sequencing used immunoSEQ multiplex PCR; TCRdb keeps in-frame clones, though not all of them. That table supplies the V and J calls and clone size; D and trimming were determined from the DNA. This sample has 130,000 to 150,000 clones, with approximately 85% found just once. The receptor's source is a woman aged 55-70 years with COVID-19, enrolled during active disease. The sample comprised peripheral blood. This chain joins TRBV9 and TRBJ2-2, with a possible D match to TRBD1 (6 bases). The CDR3, as DNA: TGTGCCAGCAGCCCACAGGGTCTAGACACCGGGGAGCTGTTTTTT. It yields the protein CASSPQGLDTGELFF.